This TCR beta chain was obtained from a study of kidney transplant recipient with SARS-CoV-2 infection. Germline CDR1 DFQATT, CDR2 SNEGSKA (reference sequence). The CDR3 loop spans 17 amino acids. The V gene end was trimmed by 0 bases and the J gene end by 2 bases; junction bases not matched to a gene: 6. Each CDR3 protein gets one entry after TCRdb re-called the reads with MiXCR. The data show about 250,000 distinct CDR3 sequences, with roughly 26% seen just once and around 7.8% held by the top ten. This material consisted of a blood sample, taken at baseline and on day 111 from a kidney transplant recipient. This receptor was taken from a male patient aged 30 to 39 who had COVID-19 and was a kidney transplant recipient. The T cells may come from the graft donor. The chain combines TRBV20-1 with TRBJ2-1; 11 nucleotides align to TRBD2. As DNA, the CDR3 is TGCAGTGCTAGAGATGGGTCTAGCGGGAGGCCCTACAATGAGCAGTTCTTC. It specifies CSARDGSSGRPYNEQFF.